This T cell receptor beta chain was retrieved from a study of T cell repertoires in cytomegalovirus infection. In the study overall: Through public TCR beta signatures, both CMV infection and matching HLA type were indicated.

V lost 5 bases and J lost 4, with 8 bases in between. The CDR3 is 12 amino acids. Germline assignment: CDR1 SEHNR and CDR2 FQNEAQ (reference sequence). TCRdb ran MiXCR on the reads and lists one entry per CDR3 protein. Altogether approximately 180,000 distinct CDR3 sequences are present, 15% to 20% being singletons, with the ten largest covering 20% to 25%. Study findings and constraints: The ex vivo response was dominated by HLA-C-restricted CMV-specific TCR beta clonotypes. There were carriers of CMV plus the relevant HLA, and cumulative public TCR beta family frequency identified them.

Remarks on this clonotype: Its cognate antigen is unknown.

The V and J genes are TRBV7-9 and TRBJ2-5; TRBD2 is a possible D gene (6 bases). This sequence was found in a human donor in good health (CMV status not recorded). Some clones in this sample may be carry-over from other donors' samples. The sequenced material came from CD8+ T cells from PBMCs. Here the CDR3 reads CASSRDLETQYF. The CDR3 DNA reads as TGTGCCAGCAGCCGGGACTTAGAGACCCAGTACTTC.